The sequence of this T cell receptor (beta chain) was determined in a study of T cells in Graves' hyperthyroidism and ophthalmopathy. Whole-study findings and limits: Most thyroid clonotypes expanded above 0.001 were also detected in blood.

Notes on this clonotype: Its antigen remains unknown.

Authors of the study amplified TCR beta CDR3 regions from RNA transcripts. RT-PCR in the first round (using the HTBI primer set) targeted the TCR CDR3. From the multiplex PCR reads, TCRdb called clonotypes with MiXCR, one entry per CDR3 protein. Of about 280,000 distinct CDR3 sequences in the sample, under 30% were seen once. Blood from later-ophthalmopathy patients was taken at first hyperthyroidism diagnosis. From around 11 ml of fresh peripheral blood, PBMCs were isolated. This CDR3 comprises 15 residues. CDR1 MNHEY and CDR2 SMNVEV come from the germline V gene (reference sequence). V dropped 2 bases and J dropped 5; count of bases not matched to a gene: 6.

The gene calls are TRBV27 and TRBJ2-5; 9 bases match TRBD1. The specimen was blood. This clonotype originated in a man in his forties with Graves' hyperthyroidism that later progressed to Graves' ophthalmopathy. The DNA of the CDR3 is TGTGCCAGCAGTTTACTCGGGACAGGGCACGAGACCCAGTACTTC. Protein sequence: CASSLLGTGHETQYF.